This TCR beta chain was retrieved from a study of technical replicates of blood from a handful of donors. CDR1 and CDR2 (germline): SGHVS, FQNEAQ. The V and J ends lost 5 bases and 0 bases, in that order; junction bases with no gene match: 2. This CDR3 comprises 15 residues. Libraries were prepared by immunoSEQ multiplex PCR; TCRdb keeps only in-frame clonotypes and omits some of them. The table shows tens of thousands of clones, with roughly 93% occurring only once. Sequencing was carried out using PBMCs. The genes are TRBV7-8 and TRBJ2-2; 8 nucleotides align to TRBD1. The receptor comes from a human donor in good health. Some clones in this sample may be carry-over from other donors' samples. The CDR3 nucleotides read TGTGCCAGCAGCCTGGGACAGGCGAACACCGGGGAGCTGTTTTTT. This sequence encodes CASSLGQANTGELFF.